The 2 T cell receptor beta chains below were found in one sample sequenced in a study of cytomegalovirus exposure and HLA in healthy donors. Use of 60 Vbeta and 13 Jbeta primers characterized the PCR. Profiled with immunoSEQ multiplex PCR; TCRdb holds only in-frame clones, not every one. Of 100,000 or so clones listed, roughly 82% are singletons. The specimen was PBMCs. Receptor source: a young woman in good health and CMV-seronegative.

This chain connects TRBV25-1 to TRBJ2-3; TRBD1 might be the D (6 bases). The germline V gene has CDR1 MGHDK and CDR2 SYGVNS. This CDR3 contains 16 residues. Trimming cost V 3 bases and J 2 bases, with 15 bases left between them. The CDR3 DNA reads TGTGCCAGCAGTGATCCAGGGGAGACACCCACAGATACGCAGTATTTT. The encoded protein is CASSDPGETPTDTQYF.

The rearrangement uses TRBV15 and TRBJ1-5; a weak D match, TRBD1 (5 bases). This CDR3 has 15 residues. Germline assignment: CDR1 LNHNV and CDR2 YYDKDF (reference sequence). V lost 1 base and J 3 bases, leaving 10 bases between the germline ends. CDR3 nucleotides: TGTGCCACCAGCAGAGGAACAGGATACAATCAGCCCCAGCATTTT. Amino acids: CATSRGTGYNQPQHF.